This is a list of T cell receptor beta chains from one sample in a study of blood T cells in healthy people across ages. TCRdb itself ran the 5' RACE reads through MiXCR, one entry per CDR3 protein. The sample has about 1.4 million distinct CDR3 sequences; roughly 59% are singletons. The material sequenced was blood. Source of these receptors: a man between 18 and 29 years old in good health. CDR3s include the opening cysteine and the closing phenylalanine or tryptophan. The order of the fields is V gene, D gene, clone size, J gene, CDR3 DNA, CDR3 protein. A D gene is named only where the DNA matches it firmly. Only some rows state a clone size, as once, few, many or a class for expanded clones.

V gene: TRBV20-1
D gene: NA
clone size: few
J gene: TRBJ2-7
CDR3 DNA: TGCAGTGCTGGGCCGGGACGGCTCTACGAGCAGTACTTC
CDR3 protein: CSAGPGRLYEQYF

V gene: TRBV29-1
D gene: TRBD1
clone size: few
J gene: TRBJ2-5
CDR3 DNA: TGCAGCGCCCCCGGACAGGCTCAAGAGACCCAGTACTTC
CDR3 protein: CSAPGQAQETQYF

V gene: TRBV12-3/TRBV12-4
D gene: NA
clone size: NA
J gene: TRBJ1-1
CDR3 DNA: TGTGCCAGCAGTTTTCAGGACCTATTAGGCGCTGAAGCTTTCTTT
CDR3 protein: CASSFQDLLGAEAFF

V gene: TRBV20-1
D gene: NA
clone size: once
J gene: TRBJ2-7
CDR3 DNA: TGCAGTGTTCCCCCCTGGGCAGGCACCTACGAGCAGTACTTC
CDR3 protein: CSVPPWAGTYEQYF

V gene: TRBV4-1
D gene: TRBD1
clone size: NA
J gene: TRBJ2-3
CDR3 DNA: TGCGCCAGCAGCGGGACAAGACAGGGGCCAGATACGCAGTATTTT
CDR3 protein: CASSGTRQGPDTQYF

V gene: TRBV5-5
D gene: TRBD1
clone size: NA
J gene: TRBJ2-2
CDR3 DNA: TGTGCCAGCAGCCGACAGGGGGTGAACACCGGGGAGCTGTTTTTT
CDR3 protein: CASSRQGVNTGELFF

V gene: TRBV20-1
D gene: TRBD1
clone size: NA
J gene: TRBJ2-3
CDR3 DNA: TGCAGTGCCCCGGGACAGGGGCAGGATACGCAGTATTTT
CDR3 protein: CSAPGQGQDTQYF

V gene: TRBV7-8
D gene: NA
clone size: NA
J gene: TRBJ2-3
CDR3 DNA: TGTGCCAGCAGCTTAGCGACTTGGGACAGCACAGATACGCAGTATTTT
CDR3 protein: CASSLATWDSTDTQYF

V gene: TRBV27
D gene: NA
clone size: once
J gene: TRBJ2-5
CDR3 DNA: TGTGCCAGCAGTTGGGGGGCACAAGAGACCCAGTACTTC
CDR3 protein: CASSWGAQETQYF

V gene: TRBV27
D gene: TRBD1
clone size: once
J gene: TRBJ1-4
CDR3 DNA: TGTGCCAGCAGTTTAAAGGGGACAGGGAGTGAAAAACTGTTTTTT
CDR3 protein: CASSLKGTGSEKLFF

V gene: TRBV4-1
D gene: NA
clone size: once
J gene: TRBJ2-2
CDR3 DNA: TGCGCCAGCAGCCTGCGTGCAGGGAAGACACACCCCGGGGAGCTGTTTTTT
CDR3 protein: CASSLRAGKTHPGELFF

V gene: TRBV15
D gene: NA
clone size: NA
J gene: TRBJ2-4
CDR3 DNA: TGTGCCACCAGCAGAGTTGTCGGCAAAAACATTCAGTACTTC
CDR3 protein: CATSRVVGKNIQYF

V gene: TRBV5-1
D gene: NA
clone size: NA
J gene: TRBJ1-4
CDR3 DNA: TGCGCCAGCAGCTGGCACCGTGGTGAAAAACTGTTTTTT
CDR3 protein: CASSWHRGEKLFF

V gene: TRBV27
D gene: TRBD2
clone size: few
J gene: TRBJ2-7
CDR3 DNA: TGTGCCAGCAGTTTATACGGGGGGGGCTCCTACGAGCAGTACTTC
CDR3 protein: CASSLYGGGSYEQYF

V gene: TRBV4-3
D gene: NA
clone size: NA
J gene: TRBJ2-1
CDR3 DNA: TGCGCCAGCAGCCAAGACGGCCACAATGAGCAGTTCTTC
CDR3 protein: CASSQDGHNEQFF

V gene: TRBV20-1
D gene: NA
clone size: few
J gene: TRBJ2-3
CDR3 DNA: TGCAGTGCTAGAAAGGACAACACAGATACGCAGTATTTT
CDR3 protein: CSARKDNTDTQYF

V gene: TRBV20-1
D gene: NA
clone size: few
J gene: TRBJ2-1
CDR3 DNA: TGCAGTGCTTCAGACAGGAACTCCTACAATGAGCAGTTCTTC
CDR3 protein: CSASDRNSYNEQFF

V gene: TRBV6-2/TRBV6-3
D gene: NA
clone size: NA
J gene: TRBJ2-3
CDR3 DNA: TGTGCCAGCAGTTACTCGATATGGGTAGATACGCAGTATTTT
CDR3 protein: CASSYSIWVDTQYF

V gene: TRBV12-3/TRBV12-4
D gene: TRBD1
clone size: few
J gene: TRBJ2-7
CDR3 DNA: TGTGCCAGCAGCTTAAAGACAGGGACCGAGCAGTACTTC
CDR3 protein: CASSLKTGTEQYF

V gene: TRBV29-1
D gene: NA
clone size: NA
J gene: TRBJ2-7
CDR3 DNA: TGCAGCGTGCGTCCCTCCGCCCGTTACGAGCAGTACTTC
CDR3 protein: CSVRPSARYEQYF

V gene: TRBV12-3/TRBV12-4
D gene: TRBD1
clone size: NA
J gene: TRBJ2-1
CDR3 DNA: TGTGCCAGCAGTTTAAAGGGACAGGCCTACAATGAGCAGTTCTTC
CDR3 protein: CASSLKGQAYNEQFF

V gene: TRBV12-3/TRBV12-4
D gene: TRBD2
clone size: few
J gene: TRBJ2-1
CDR3 DNA: TGTGCCAGCAGTCCGCGGACTAGATCCTACAATGAGCAGTTCTTC
CDR3 protein: CASSPRTRSYNEQFF

V gene: TRBV5-1
D gene: TRBD1
clone size: few
J gene: TRBJ2-3
CDR3 DNA: TGCGCCAGCATCATCGTAGCCCCGACAGGGCGGAATACGCAGTATTTT
CDR3 protein: CASIIVAPTGRNTQYF

V gene: TRBV20-1
D gene: TRBD2
clone size: few
J gene: TRBJ2-5
CDR3 DNA: TGCAGTGCTAGGGAAACTAGCGGGGGGACGGGAGGGGAAGAGACCCAGTACTTC
CDR3 protein: CSARETSGGTGGEETQYF

V gene: TRBV5-1
D gene: NA
clone size: NA
J gene: TRBJ2-3
CDR3 DNA: TGCGCCAGCAGCTTGGGACAGACACGGACAGATACGCAGTATTTT
CDR3 protein: CASSLGQTRTDTQYF

V gene: TRBV4-1
D gene: TRBD1
clone size: NA
J gene: TRBJ2-4
CDR3 DNA: TGCGCCAGCAGCCAATCGATCCGGGACAGGGAGACCAAAAACATTCAGTACTTC
CDR3 protein: CASSQSIRDRETKNIQYF

V gene: TRBV27
D gene: TRBD1
clone size: NA
J gene: TRBJ1-5
CDR3 DNA: TGTGCCAGCACCCCGGGACAGGGTGGCAATCAGCCCCAGCATTTT
CDR3 protein: CASTPGQGGNQPQHF

V gene: TRBV7-2
D gene: NA
clone size: NA
J gene: TRBJ2-3
CDR3 DNA: TGTGCCAGCAGCTTCGGGACCAGATCGTCTGATACGCAGTATTTT
CDR3 protein: CASSFGTRSSDTQYF

V gene: TRBV19
D gene: NA
clone size: NA
J gene: TRBJ1-2
CDR3 DNA: TGTGCCAGCAAAATCGTACTTAACTATGGCTACACCTTC
CDR3 protein: CASKIVLNYGYTF

V gene: TRBV7-2
D gene: TRBD1
clone size: NA
J gene: TRBJ1-2
CDR3 DNA: TGTGCCAGCAGCCCCTGGGACAGAACTTTCTATGGCTACACCTTC
CDR3 protein: CASSPWDRTFYGYTF

V gene: TRBV6-2/TRBV6-3
D gene: NA
clone size: few
J gene: TRBJ2-3
CDR3 DNA: TGTGCCAGCAGTTACTCGATGGAGCCCACAGATACGCAGTATTTT
CDR3 protein: CASSYSMEPTDTQYF

V gene: TRBV6-6
D gene: NA
clone size: few
J gene: TRBJ1-2
CDR3 DNA: TGTGCCAGCAGTGGATATTCTAACTATGGCTACACCTTC
CDR3 protein: CASSGYSNYGYTF

V gene: TRBV29-1
D gene: NA
clone size: NA
J gene: TRBJ1-1
CDR3 DNA: TGCAGCGCCGGGGGAGTGTTAAACACTGAAGCTTTCTTT
CDR3 protein: CSAGGVLNTEAFF

V gene: TRBV5-1
D gene: TRBD2
clone size: NA
J gene: TRBJ2-1
CDR3 DNA: TGCGCCAGCAGCTTGGAACTAGCGGATAGGAATGAGCAGTTCTTC
CDR3 protein: CASSLELADRNEQFF

V gene: TRBV27
D gene: NA
clone size: many
J gene: TRBJ2-7
CDR3 DNA: TGTGCCAGCAGCTTACTGAGTTCCTACGAGCAGTACTTC
CDR3 protein: CASSLLSSYEQYF

V gene: TRBV28
D gene: NA
clone size: many
J gene: TRBJ1-1
CDR3 DNA: TGTGCCAGCAATCAAGGGTTTGGACCTGAAGCTTTCTTT
CDR3 protein: CASNQGFGPEAFF

V gene: TRBV2
D gene: TRBD1
clone size: NA
J gene: TRBJ2-7
CDR3 DNA: TGTGCCACCACAGGGACAGGGGGTAACAACGAGCAGTACTTC
CDR3 protein: CATTGTGGNNEQYF

V gene: TRBV3-1
D gene: TRBD2
clone size: few
J gene: TRBJ2-1
CDR3 DNA: TGTGCCAGCAGCCAAGAACTAGCGGGACTTTCCTACAATGAGCAGTTCTTC
CDR3 protein: CASSQELAGLSYNEQFF

V gene: TRBV7-2
D gene: NA
clone size: NA
J gene: TRBJ2-7
CDR3 DNA: TGTGCCAGCAGCTTAGACGGCGTTGGGGAGCAGTACTTC
CDR3 protein: CASSLDGVGEQYF

V gene: TRBV6-5
D gene: NA
clone size: NA
J gene: TRBJ1-2
CDR3 DNA: TGTGCCAGCAGTTACGCCGCGTTGGAGTATGGCTACACCTTC
CDR3 protein: CASSYAALEYGYTF

V gene: TRBV7-2
D gene: TRBD1
clone size: NA
J gene: TRBJ1-4
CDR3 DNA: TGTGCCAGCAGCATCCTCGTCGGACAGGGCAGTGCGGTAATAGGTGAAAAACTGTTTTTT
CDR3 protein: CASSILVGQGSAVIGEKLFF

V gene: TRBV10-3
D gene: TRBD2
clone size: NA
J gene: TRBJ2-1
CDR3 DNA: TGTGCCATCAGTGTAGCGCGGGGGAGGGGCCTGGAGAATGAGCAGTTCTTC
CDR3 protein: CAISVARGRGLENEQFF

V gene: TRBV24-1
D gene: NA
clone size: NA
J gene: TRBJ2-7
CDR3 DNA: TGTGCCACCAGTGATGACAGTACAGGCTACGAGCAGTACTTC
CDR3 protein: CATSDDSTGYEQYF

V gene: TRBV20-1
D gene: NA
clone size: NA
J gene: TRBJ1-4
CDR3 DNA: TGCAGTGCTAGGGGACGTGGGCAAGAAAAACTGTTTTTT
CDR3 protein: CSARGRGQEKLFF

V gene: TRBV7-9
D gene: NA
clone size: NA
J gene: TRBJ1-1
CDR3 DNA: TGTGCCAGCAGCTTATCCCGCGCCATCACAGCTTTCTTT
CDR3 protein: CASSLSRAITAFF

V gene: TRBV25-1
D gene: NA
clone size: few
J gene: TRBJ2-3
CDR3 DNA: TGTGCCAGCAGTCGCGACTATTCAGATACGCAGTATTTT
CDR3 protein: CASSRDYSDTQYF

V gene: TRBV29-1
D gene: TRBD2
clone size: NA
J gene: TRBJ2-7
CDR3 DNA: TGCAGCGTGGGGACTAGCGGTAATCCCTACGAGCAGTACTTC
CDR3 protein: CSVGTSGNPYEQYF

V gene: TRBV10-3
D gene: NA
clone size: once
J gene: TRBJ2-7
CDR3 DNA: TGTGCCATCAGTGAACCGACTAGTTCGGTCGACGAGCAGTACTTC
CDR3 protein: CAISEPTSSVDEQYF

V gene: TRBV5-6
D gene: NA
clone size: NA
J gene: TRBJ1-2
CDR3 DNA: TGTGCCAGCAGGGATGGGCTCCATTTCAACTCAGGTGGCTACACCTTC
CDR3 protein: CASRDGLHFNSGGYTF

V gene: TRBV4-2
D gene: TRBD2
clone size: few
J gene: TRBJ2-5
CDR3 DNA: TGTGCCAGCAGACCCTCGACTAGCGGGAGTGAGACCCAGTACTTC
CDR3 protein: CASRPSTSGSETQYF